This T cell receptor (beta chain) appears in the sequencing data of a study of OX40 agonist ivuxolimab in advanced cancers. Patients were excluded for autoimmune disease history or systemic immunosuppression. Sequencing used immunoSEQ multiplex PCR; TCRdb keeps in-frame clones, though not all of them. The data hold some 99,000 clones, with 90% observed a single time. Trimming removed 0 bases from V and 5 bases from J; junction bases left unmatched: 12. Germline V gene sequence: CDR1 LNHNV, CDR2 YYDKDF (reference sequence). The CDR3 totals 17 residues. The rearrangement links TRBV15 to TRBJ2-7; TRBD2 matches 8 bases. The sequence came from an adult with an advanced solid tumor such as melanoma, head and neck, liver or kidney cancer. The starting material was CD4+ or CD8+ T cells sorted from blood, obtained in a trial of the OX40 agonist ivuxolimab. The CDR3 spells CATSRELPSGSFNEQYF. CDR3 nucleotide sequence: TGTGCCACCAGCAGAGAACTCCCAAGCGGGAGCTTCAACGAGCAGTACTTC.